This T cell receptor beta chain was retrieved from a study of blood T cell repertoires in COVID-19. Overall study: COVID-19 samples collected from the United States, Italy and Spain covered acute and convalescent phases. PBMCs, B-cell-depleted T cells, or T cells provided the cDNA or gDNA that made up the material.

Authors' methods: Estimated nucleated cell counts came from reference gene primer amplification. Produced via immunoSEQ multiplex PCR; TCRdb's table is partial and in-frame only. The DNA gave D and trimming, while V, J and clone size come from that table. The data contain approximately 170,000 clones, roughly 87% of them singletons. The sample taken for sequencing was peripheral blood. This receptor was obtained from a man aged 18-30 years who had recovered from COVID-19.

The CDR3 DNA follows: TGTGCCAGCCGCGATCAGGCCGGGGGGTTCAATGAGCAGTTCTTC. Translated, it gives CASRDQAGGFNEQFF. J is TRBJ2-1 and V is TRBV7-2; 7 bases line up with TRBD2. V lost 8 bases and J lost 6; bases outside the gene matches: 13. The CDR3 contains 15 residues. Germline V lookup: CDR1 SGHTA, CDR2 FQGNSA.